This note documents a single T cell receptor beta chain sequence. The source of the sample is a study of blood T cell repertoires in COVID-19. The CDR3 runs 13 residues. Germline V lookup: CDR1 MNHEY, CDR2 SVGEGT. After removal of 5 bases from V and 5 bases from J, the junction contained 5 bases not matched to a gene. Original data processing: Amplifying reference gene primers gave estimates of nucleated cell counts. This table comes from immunoSEQ multiplex PCR, and its TCRdb copy is limited to in-frame clones, with some not included. That table supplies the V and J calls and clone size; D and trimming were determined from the DNA. The sample has some 150,000 clones; roughly 90% are singletons.

The chain combines TRBV6-2 or TRBV6-3 with TRBJ1-1; 7 bases map to TRBD1. Material: peripheral blood. The source of this sequence is a man aged 55 to 70 with acute or convalescent COVID-19. The CDR3 sequence: CASSPTGWTEAFF. CDR3 DNA: TGTGCCAGCAGTCCGACAGGGTGGACTGAAGCTTTCTTT.